The present T cell receptor beta chain was sequenced within a study of breast tumors, draining lymph nodes, adjacent tissues. About this clonotype itself: One end of the junction does not line up with germline, which may come from a read error.

The CDR3 spans 11 residues. Germline CDR1 is DFQATT and CDR2 is SNEGSKA (reference sequence). One entry per CDR3 protein, called by TCRdb with MiXCR from the multiplex PCR reads. The sample holds about 14,000 distinct CDR3 sequences; about 56% are singletons and the top ten take about 30%. This sequence originates from a female donor with breast cancer. Some clones in this sample may be carry-over from other donors' samples. J is TRBJ2-5 and V is TRBV20-1, with unresolved D. Sequencing was done on a sample of tumor-adjacent breast tissue. CDR3 nucleotide sequence: TGCAGTTTAGGCTTCCAAGAGACCCAGTCCTTC. It yields the protein CSLGFQETQSF.